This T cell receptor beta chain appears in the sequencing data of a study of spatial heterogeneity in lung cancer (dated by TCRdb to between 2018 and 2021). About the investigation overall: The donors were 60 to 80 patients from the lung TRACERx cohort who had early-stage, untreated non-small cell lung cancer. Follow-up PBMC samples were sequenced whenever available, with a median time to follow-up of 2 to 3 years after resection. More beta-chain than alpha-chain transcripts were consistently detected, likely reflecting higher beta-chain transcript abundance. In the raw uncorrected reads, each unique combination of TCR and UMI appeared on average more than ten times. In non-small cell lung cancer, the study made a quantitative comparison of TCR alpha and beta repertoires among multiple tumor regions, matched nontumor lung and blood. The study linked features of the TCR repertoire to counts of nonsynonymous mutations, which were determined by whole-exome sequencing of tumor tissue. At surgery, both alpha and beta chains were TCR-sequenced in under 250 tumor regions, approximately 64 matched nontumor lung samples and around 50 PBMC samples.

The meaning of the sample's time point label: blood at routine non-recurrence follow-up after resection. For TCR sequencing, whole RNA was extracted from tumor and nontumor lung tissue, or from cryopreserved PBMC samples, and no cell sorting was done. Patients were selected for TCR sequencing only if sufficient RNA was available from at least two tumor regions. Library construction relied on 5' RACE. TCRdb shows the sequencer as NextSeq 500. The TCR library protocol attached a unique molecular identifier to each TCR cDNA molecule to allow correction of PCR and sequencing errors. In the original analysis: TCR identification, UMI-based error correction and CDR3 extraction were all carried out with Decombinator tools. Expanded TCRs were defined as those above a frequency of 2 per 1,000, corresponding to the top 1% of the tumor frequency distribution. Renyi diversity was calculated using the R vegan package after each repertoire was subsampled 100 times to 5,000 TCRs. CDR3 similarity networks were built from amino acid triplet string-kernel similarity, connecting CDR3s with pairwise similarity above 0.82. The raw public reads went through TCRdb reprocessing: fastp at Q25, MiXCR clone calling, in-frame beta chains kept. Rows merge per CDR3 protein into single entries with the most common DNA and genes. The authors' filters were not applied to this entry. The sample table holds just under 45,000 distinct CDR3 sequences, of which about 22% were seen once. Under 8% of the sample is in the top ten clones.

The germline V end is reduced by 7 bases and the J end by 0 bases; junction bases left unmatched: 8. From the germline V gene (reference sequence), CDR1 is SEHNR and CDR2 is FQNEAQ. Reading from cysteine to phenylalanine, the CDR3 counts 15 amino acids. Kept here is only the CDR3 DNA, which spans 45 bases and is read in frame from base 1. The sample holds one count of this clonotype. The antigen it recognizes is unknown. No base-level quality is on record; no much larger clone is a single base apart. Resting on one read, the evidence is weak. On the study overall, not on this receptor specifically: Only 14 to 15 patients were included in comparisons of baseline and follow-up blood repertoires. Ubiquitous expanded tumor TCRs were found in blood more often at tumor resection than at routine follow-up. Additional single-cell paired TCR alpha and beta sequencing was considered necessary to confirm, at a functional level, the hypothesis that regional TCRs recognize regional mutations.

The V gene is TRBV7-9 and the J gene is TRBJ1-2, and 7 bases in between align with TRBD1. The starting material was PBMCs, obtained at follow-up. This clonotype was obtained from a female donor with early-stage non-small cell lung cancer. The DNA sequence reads TGTGCCAGCACCACGACAGGGTCTGCTAACTATGGCTACACCTTC. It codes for CASTTTGSANYGYTF.